The 15 T cell receptor beta chains reported below all come from one sample, sequenced in a study of human T cells and chemical hapten exposure. Documented time point: patch test 1, 2 weeks after DPC sensitization. The treatment here: therapeutic diphenylcyclopropenone sensitization with weekly scalp DPC. Using its own MiXCR run on the RACE reads, TCRdb lists one record per CDR3 protein. The data show around 300,000 distinct CDR3 sequences, with approximately 6.3% seen just once and 7% to 10% held by the top ten. Source: whole blood, taken in connection with sensitization to the hapten diphenylcyclopropenone (DPC). These receptors came from a woman aged 18 to 35 with alopecia areata. Some clones in this sample may be carry-over from other donors' samples.

J is TRBJ2-1 and V is TRBV18; 7 bases match TRBD1. The CDR3 runs 14 residues. Germline values: CDR1 KGHSH, CDR2 LQKENI. J gave up 0 bases and V 9 bases, and 5 bases lay outside the gene matches. DNA of the CDR3: TGTGCCAGTCGTACAGGGGACTCCTACAATGAGCAGTTCTTC. Translation: CASRTGDSYNEQFF.

This clonotype was detected many times. CDR3 DNA: TGTGCCAGCAGCTTTCAGGGGGCGGACACCGGGGAGCTGTTTTTT. Its protein product is CASSFQGADTGELFF. The V and J genes are TRBV7-9 and TRBJ2-2, with 8 nucleotides matching TRBD1. Trimming cost V 3 bases and J 3 bases; bases outside gene matches: 3. The CDR3 is 15 amino acids. From germline, CDR1 is SEHNR and CDR2 FQNEAQ (reference sequence).

This clonotype was counted many times. The chain combines TRBV7-2 with TRBJ2-5; no clear D gene. Germline CDR1 and CDR2: SGHTA and FQGNSA. Trimming removed 5 bases at V and 5 bases at J, with 9 bases between. This CDR3 region has 12 residues. The CDR3 spells CASSTDGETQYF. CDR3 nucleotides: TGTGCCAGCAGCACGGACGGGGAGACCCAGTACTTC.

This clonotype was seen repeatedly, ten times or more. The J gene is TRBJ2-6, the V gene TRBV7-8; D uncertain. The CDR3 contains 14 residues. CDR1 is SGHVS and CDR2 is FQNEAQ in the germline V gene. Trimming pared 5 bases from V and 5 bases from J, leaving 10 bases between. The CDR3 region has the DNA TGTGCCAGCAGCCCCCGCTCAAGGGCCAACGTCCTGACTTTC. This sequence encodes CASSPRSRANVLTF.

This clonotype was counted at least ten times. The chain employs TRBV6-5 and TRBJ2-7; 7 nucleotides match TRBD2. Trimming took 8 bases from V and 0 from J; bases not matched to a gene: 4. Germline values: CDR1 MNHEY, CDR2 SVGAGI. The CDR3 has 13 amino acids. CDR3 nucleotides: TGTGCCAGCGGGAGGGAGTACTCCTACGAGCAGTACTTC. Encoded protein: CASGREYSYEQYF.

Details on this clonotype: One base away lies a much larger clone, so this may be a sequencing read error. V is TRBV4-2 and J is TRBJ1-6; no firm D call. Germline CDR1 LGHNA, CDR2 YNFKEQ. The V gene lost 0 bases and the J gene lost 7 bases, with 10 bases spanning the gap. CDR3 length equals 15 residues. The CDR3 is CASSQDVTMNSPLHF. CDR3 nucleotides: TGTGCCAGCAGCCAAGACGTGACAATGAATTCACCCCTCCACTTT.

The chain's CDR3 is CSARVPGSSNQPQHF. CDR3 coding DNA: TGCAGTGCTAGAGTCCCGGGCAGCTCCAATCAGCCCCAGCATTTT. The rearrangement joins TRBV20-1 to TRBJ1-5; unclear D gene. The CDR3 has 15 amino acids. Trimming pared 1 base from V and 3 bases from J, leaving 13 bases between. Germline lookup yields CDR1 DFQATT and CDR2 SNEGSKA (reference sequence).

The chain carries TRBV7-9 and TRBJ1-3; 7 positions agree with TRBD1. The CDR3 runs to 17 residues. J gave up 2 bases and V 1 base, and 8 bases lay outside the gene matches. CDR1 is SEHNR and CDR2 is FQNEAQ in the germline V gene (reference sequence). CDR3 sequence: CASSLGDSWVPGNTIYF. The DNA for the CDR3 is TGTGCCAGCAGCTTAGGGGACAGTTGGGTTCCTGGAAACACCATATATTTT.

This clonotype was seen more than once but under ten times. V gene TRBV7-2 combines with J gene TRBJ2-6; D is unresolved. The CDR3 runs to 14 residues. V dropped 3 bases and J dropped 3 bases, with 6 bases sitting between them. CDR1 and CDR2 (germline): SGHTA, FQGNSA. The CDR3 region is CASSLGFGANVLTF. The CDR3 DNA follows: TGTGCCAGCAGCTTGGGGTTTGGGGCCAACGTCCTGACTTTC.

This clonotype came up many times. The gene calls are TRBV7-3 and TRBJ2-1; 9 bases match TRBD2. V was clipped by 3 bases and J by 6 bases; unmatched bases: 9. The CDR3 is made up of 16 amino acids. CDR1 is SGHTA, CDR2 FQGTGA, per germline. The CDR3 bases are TGTGCCAGCAGCTTTGTCGGCGGGGGGGACGGCAATGAGCAGTTCTTC. It translates to CASSFVGGGDGNEQFF.

This clonotype has a count of ten or more. This chain links TRBV12-3 or TRBV12-4 with TRBJ2-6; D tentatively reads TRBD1 or TRBD2 (5 bases each). The germline V and J ends were trimmed by 6 bases and 0 bases, with 18 bases remaining between them. CDR3 length: 18 amino acids. The CDR3 protein is CASSKTGQLVSGANVLTF. CDR3 DNA sequence: TGTGCCAGCAGCAAAACGGGGCAGTTAGTCTCTGGGGCCAACGTCCTGACTTTC.

The chain uses TRBV4-3 and TRBJ2-1, with D possibly matching TRBD2 (6 bases). Trimming stripped 0 bases from V and 9 bases from J, with 9 bases between. Germline V gene sequence: CDR1 LGHNA, CDR2 YSLEER. The CDR3 has 13 amino acids. This CDR3 is CASSQEWRGEQFF. The CDR3 nucleotides read TGCGCCAGCAGCCAAGAATGGCGGGGTGAGCAGTTCTTC.

The V and J genes are TRBV7-9 and TRBJ1-4; 7 nucleotides agree with TRBD1. The CDR3 extends over 12 amino acids. Looked up from germline, CDR1 is SEHNR and CDR2 is FQNEAQ (reference sequence). With V trimmed by 3 bases and J by 14 bases, 6 bases remained unmatched. This CDR3 reads CASSLTGSDLFF. CDR3 bases: TGTGCCAGCAGCTTGACAGGGTCGGACCTGTTTTTT.

This CDR3 reads CASSPHGTENSPLHF. CDR3 in DNA: TGTGCCAGCAGCCCCCACGGGACAGAAAATTCACCCCTCCACTTT. The chain joins TRBV13 to TRBJ1-6; 7 nucleotides match TRBD1. J was trimmed by 7 bases and V by 5 bases; bases with no gene match: 8. CDR1 is PRHDT, CDR2 FYEKMQ, per germline (reference sequence). CDR3 length: 15 residues.

This clonotype was seen many times. V usage is TRBV2 and J usage is TRBJ1-1, with D perhaps TRBD1 (6 bases). V lost 9 bases and J 4 bases, leaving 18 bases between the germline ends. There are 14 residues in the CDR3. Per the germline V gene, CDR1 is SNHLY and CDR2 is FYNNEI. In DNA, the CDR3 is TGTGCCAGTATATTTAGGGGGGCGCTCACTGAAGCTTTCTTT. Encoded protein: CASIFRGALTEAFF.